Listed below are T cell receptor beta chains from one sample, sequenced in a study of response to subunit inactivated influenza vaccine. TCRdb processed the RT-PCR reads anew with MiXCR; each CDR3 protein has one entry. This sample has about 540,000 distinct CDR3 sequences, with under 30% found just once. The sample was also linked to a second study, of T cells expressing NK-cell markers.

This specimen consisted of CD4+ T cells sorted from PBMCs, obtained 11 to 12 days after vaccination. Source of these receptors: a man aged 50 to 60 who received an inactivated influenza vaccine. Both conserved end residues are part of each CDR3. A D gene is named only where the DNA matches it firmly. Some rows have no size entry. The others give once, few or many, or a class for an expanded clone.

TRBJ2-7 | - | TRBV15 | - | CATSRDYGGGSSYEQYF | TGTGCCACCAGCAGAGATTATGGGGGCGGCAGCTCCTACGAGCAGTACTTC
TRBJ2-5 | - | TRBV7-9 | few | CASSLKLGNAETQYF | TGTGCCAGCAGCTTAAAACTGGGGAACGCAGAGACCCAGTACTTC
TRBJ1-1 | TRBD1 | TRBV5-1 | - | CASKGQGAPDTEAFF | TGCGCCAGCAAGGGACAGGGGGCGCCGGACACTGAAGCTTTCTTT
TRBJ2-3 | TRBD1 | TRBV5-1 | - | CASSLGTGEDTQYF | TGCGCCAGCAGCTTGGGGACAGGGGAAGATACGCAGTATTTT
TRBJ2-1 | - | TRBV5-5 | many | CASSLGLASYNEQFF | TGTGCCAGCAGCTTGGGGCTAGCGAGTTACAATGAGCAGTTCTTC
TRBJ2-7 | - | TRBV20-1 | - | CSASIQGRIYEQYF | TGCAGTGCTAGTATCCAGGGTAGAATCTACGAGCAGTACTTC
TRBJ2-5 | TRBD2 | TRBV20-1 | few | CSASLRGGRETQYF | TGCAGTGCTAGTTTGCGGGGGGGCCGGGAGACCCAGTACTTC
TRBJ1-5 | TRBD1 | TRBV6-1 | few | CASSRGTGFSNQPQHF | TGTGCCAGCAGCCGCGGGACAGGGTTTAGCAATCAGCCCCAGCATTTT
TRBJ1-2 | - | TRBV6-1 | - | CASSRRYRRTEGRNYGYTF | TGTGCCAGCAGCCGTCGCTATCGTCGGACAGAGGGAAGGAACTATGGCTACACCTTC
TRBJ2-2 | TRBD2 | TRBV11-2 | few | CASSLEVRTSGRASALANTGELFF | TGTGCCAGCAGCTTAGAGGTGCGGACTAGCGGGAGGGCCTCAGCCCTCGCGAACACCGGGGAGCTGTTTTTT
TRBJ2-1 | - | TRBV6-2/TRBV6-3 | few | CASSRQSAYNEQFF | TGTGCCAGCAGTCGACAGTCCGCCTACAATGAGCAGTTCTTC
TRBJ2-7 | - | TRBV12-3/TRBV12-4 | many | CASSSGVIREQYF | TGTGCCAGCAGCTCCGGGGTAATACGCGAGCAGTACTTC
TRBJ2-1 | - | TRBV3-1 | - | CASSQYGRSNEQFF | TGTGCCAGCAGCCAATACGGGAGAAGCAATGAGCAGTTCTTC
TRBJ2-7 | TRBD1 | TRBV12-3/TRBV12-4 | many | CASSRTGLTYEQYF | TGTGCCAGCAGTCGGACAGGGCTAACCTACGAGCAGTACTTC
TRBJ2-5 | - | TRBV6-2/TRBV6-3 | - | CASSYPWLGETQYF | TGTGCCAGCAGTTACCCCTGGCTAGGTGAGACCCAGTACTTC
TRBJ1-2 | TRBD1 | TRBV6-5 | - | CASSYSTGLGYGYTF | TGTGCCAGCAGTTACTCGACAGGGTTAGGCTATGGCTACACCTTC
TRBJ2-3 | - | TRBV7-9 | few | CASSLGADTDTQYF | TGTGCCAGCAGCTTAGGGGCGGATACAGATACGCAGTATTTT
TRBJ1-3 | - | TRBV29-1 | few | CSVSQGFGNTIYF | TGCAGCGTTTCCCAGGGTTTTGGAAACACCATATATTTT
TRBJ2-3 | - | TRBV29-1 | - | CSARAVTDTDTQYF | TGCAGCGCCCGGGCGGTAACAGACACAGATACGCAGTATTTT
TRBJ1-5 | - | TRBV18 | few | CASSPQGTQPQHF | TGTGCCAGCTCACCACAGGGGACTCAGCCCCAGCATTTT
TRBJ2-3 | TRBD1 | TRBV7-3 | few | CASSPGQGALTQYF | TGTGCCAGCAGCCCGGGACAGGGGGCTTTAACGCAGTATTTT
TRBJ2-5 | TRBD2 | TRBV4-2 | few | CASSQDRSGGQETQYF | TGTGCCAGCAGCCAAGATCGGAGCGGGGGTCAAGAGACCCAGTACTTC
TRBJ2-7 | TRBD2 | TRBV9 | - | CASSVGSQRGMNEQYF | TGTGCCAGCAGCGTAGGAAGTCAGCGGGGAATGAACGAGCAGTACTTC
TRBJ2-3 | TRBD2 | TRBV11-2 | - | CASSLDLAGGRRDTQYF | TGTGCCAGCAGCTTAGACCTAGCGGGAGGAAGAAGGGATACGCAGTATTTT
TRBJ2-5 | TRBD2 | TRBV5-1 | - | CASSPLAGGPEETQYF | TGCGCCAGCAGCCCCCTAGCGGGAGGGCCGGAAGAGACCCAGTACTTC
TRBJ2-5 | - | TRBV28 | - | CASSPRGRVPIQYF | TGTGCCAGCAGTCCCCGAGGCCGCGTTCCGATCCAGTACTTC
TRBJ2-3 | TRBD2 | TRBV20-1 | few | CSAPERTRRRDTQYF | TGCAGTGCCCCCGAGAGGACTAGACGTCGAGATACGCAGTATTTT
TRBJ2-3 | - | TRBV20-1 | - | CSASPGPEWGFSTDTQYF | TGCAGTGCTAGTCCGGGGCCCGAATGGGGGTTTTCCACAGATACGCAGTATTTT
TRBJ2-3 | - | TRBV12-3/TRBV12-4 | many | CASSQELGSQYF | TGTGCCAGCAGCCAAGAACTAGGGTCGCAGTATTTT
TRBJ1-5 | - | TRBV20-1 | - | CSAAGPPGQPQHF | TGCAGTGCAGCCGGCCCGCCGGGTCAGCCCCAGCATTTT
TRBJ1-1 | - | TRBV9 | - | CASSETVNTEAFF | TGTGCCAGCAGCGAGACCGTGAACACTGAAGCTTTCTTT
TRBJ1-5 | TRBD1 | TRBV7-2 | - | CASSSYLTGVGQPQHF | TGTGCCAGCAGCTCCTACCTAACAGGGGTTGGTCAGCCCCAGCATTTT
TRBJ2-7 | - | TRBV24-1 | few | CATSDPGASRPYEQYF | TGTGCCACCAGTGATCCAGGAGCTTCCCGCCCCTACGAGCAGTACTTC
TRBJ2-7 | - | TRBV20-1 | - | CSARDQGGYYEQYF | TGCAGTGCTAGAGATCAGGGGGGCTACTACGAGCAGTACTTC
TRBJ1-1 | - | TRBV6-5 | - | CASSWGLGVNTEAFF | TGTGCCAGCAGTTGGGGGCTAGGTGTTAACACTGAAGCTTTCTTT
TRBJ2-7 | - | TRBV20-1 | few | CSASNPAYEQYF | TGCAGTGCTAGTAACCCGGCCTACGAGCAGTACTTC
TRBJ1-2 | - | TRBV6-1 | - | CASSANGFYGYTF | TGTGCCAGCAGTGCGAACGGATTCTATGGCTACACCTTC
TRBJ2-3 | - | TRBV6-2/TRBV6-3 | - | CASSFSGWRTDTQYF | TGTGCCAGCAGTTTTTCTGGCTGGCGCACAGATACGCAGTATTTT
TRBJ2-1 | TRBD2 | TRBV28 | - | CASGPLRQAGGDNEQFF | TGTGCCAGCGGACCCCTTCGTCAAGCGGGAGGGGACAATGAGCAGTTCTTC
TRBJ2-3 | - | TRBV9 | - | CASSVRRLGEDTQYF | TGTGCCAGCAGCGTACGTCGTCTAGGTGAAGATACGCAGTATTTT
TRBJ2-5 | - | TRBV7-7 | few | CASSLAVGETQYF | TGTGCTAGCAGCTTAGCCGTGGGAGAGACCCAGTACTTC
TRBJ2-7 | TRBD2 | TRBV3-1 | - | CASSQVRSDRAPRTSTPYEQYF | TGTGCCAGCAGCCAAGTTCGGAGCGATAGAGCGCCCAGGACTAGTACTCCCTACGAGCAGTACTTC
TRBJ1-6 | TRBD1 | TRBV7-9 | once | CASSAGQGGSPLHF | TGTGCCAGCAGCGCCGGACAGGGGGGCTCACCCCTCCACTTT
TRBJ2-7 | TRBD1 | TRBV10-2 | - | CASSDWGTGAVGEQYF | TGCGCCAGCAGTGATTGGGGGACAGGGGCCGTCGGCGAGCAGTACTTC
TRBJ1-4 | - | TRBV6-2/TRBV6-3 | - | CASSKRRTDLNEKLFF | TGTGCCAGCAGTAAACGCCGGACAGACCTTAATGAAAAACTGTTTTTT
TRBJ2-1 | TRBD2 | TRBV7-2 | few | CASSLALAGGFYNEQFF | TGTGCCAGCAGCTTAGCCCTAGCGGGAGGATTCTACAATGAGCAGTTCTTC